This is a list of T cell receptor beta chains from one sample in a study of beta chain features in type 1 diabetes. Using immunoSEQ multiplex PCR, the repertoire was profiled, and TCRdb retains in-frame clones only, with some absent. This sample has about 340,000 clones; roughly 8% occur once, and the top ten carry approximately 0.44%. Material: central memory CD4+ T cells from blood. Source of these receptors: a woman under 30 in good health. The CDR3 runs from the conserved cysteine through the conserved F or W.

TRBV4-3	TRBJ2-1	16	CASSQEGGSSYNEQFF
TRBV15	TRBJ1-5	16	CATSRDPRASKEPQHF
TRBV6-1	TRBJ2-1	14	CASWGTGVLNEQFF
TRBV19	TRBJ2-3	13	CASSPGTSGTQYF
TRBV5-1	TRBJ2-5	16	CASSLEGLAGFETQYF
TRBV7-3	TRBJ2-1	16	CASSLGPGGGFHEQFF
TRBV19	TRBJ2-3	11	CASSPGQGLYF
TRBV5-1	TRBJ2-1	17	CASGPSLNRLSYNEQFF
TRBV28	TRBJ1-1	16	CASSEPGQVKATEAFF
TRBV5-1	TRBJ1-3	17	CASSLVGGKAPGNTIYF
TRBV11-2	TRBJ2-2	12	CASSLNDGELFF
TRBV14	TRBJ2-7	14	CASSPGLAAYEQYF
TRBV5-4	TRBJ1-4	14	CASSRDTGNEKLFF
TRBV5-4	TRBJ2-1	14	CASSPRHQGYEQFF
TRBV5-6	TRBJ2-1	11	CASSLDSEQFF
TRBV19	TRBJ2-3	15	CASDPGPRGTDTQYF
TRBV5-6	TRBJ1-1	16	CASSSQTATGNTEAFF
TRBV7-2	TRBJ2-5	13	CASSLDRRATQYF
TRBV9	TRBJ2-3	14	CASSPRGIGDTQYF
TRBV28	TRBJ1-2	14	CASSLSGTYYGYTF
TRBV11-2	TRBJ2-7	14	CASGRDSSSYEQYF
TRBV9	TRBJ2-1	15	CASSVAPRSENEQFF